Each of the 6 T cell receptor beta chains below was sequenced from the same sample in a study of shared clonotypes between healthy human individuals (dated by TCRdb to about 2020). The library was prepared using the immunoSEQ multiplex PCR assay. TCRdb took over this immuneACCESS table, retaining in-frame rearrangements with V and J assigned. Such tables are incomplete; in checked studies, under half of the missing clones stem from an unresolved V gene, and the remainder is unexplained. The sample has millions of clones on record, less than 95% of them singletons. About 1.1% of the sample lies in the top ten. CD8 naive samples were CD45RO-negative cells positively selected for CCR7, giving a CD45RA+CCR7+ population that excluded TemRA cells. The sequenced sample was naive CD8+ T cells sorted from blood. Interpreted using the paper, the cell subset or site label stands for: CD45RA+CCR7+. The receptors originated from a man aged 18 to 29 in good health.

The chain recombines TRBV9 with TRBJ1-3, with a weak D call TRBD1 (6 bases). This CDR3 is built from 16 residues. The germline CDR1 and CDR2 sequences are SGDLS and YYNGEE. The germline V and J ends were trimmed by 3 bases and 3 bases, with 16 bases remaining between them. CDR3 DNA: TGTGCCAGCAGCGCTAACAGGGAAAGGGTTGGAAACACCATATATTTT. It codes for CASSANRERVGNTIYF. Full variable domain (outside the CDR3, taken from reference TRBV9 and TRBJ1-3): DSGVTQTPKHLITATGQRVTLRCSPRSGDLSVYWYQQSLDQGLQFLIQYYNGEERAKGNILERFSAQQFPDLHSELNLSSLELGDSALYFCASSANRERVGNTIYFGEGSWLTVV.

This chain connects TRBV13 to TRBJ1-2; a possible D gene is TRBD1 (5 bases). Germline values: CDR1 PRHDT, CDR2 FYEKMQ (reference sequence). This CDR3 contains 14 residues. Trimming took off 0 bases at V and 4 bases at J, with 9 bases between the two ends. Written as DNA, the CDR3 is TGTGCCAGCAGCTTAGGACAGGTCGCCTATGGCTACACCTTC. Translated, it gives CASSLGQVAYGYTF. The entire variable domain, with the rest obtained from reference TRBV13 and TRBJ1-2, is as follows: AAGVIQSPRHLIKEKRETATLKCYPIPRHDTVYWYQQGPGQDPQFLISFYEKMQSDKGSIPDRFSAQQFSDYHSELNMSSLELGDSALYFCASSLGQVAYGYTFGSGTRLTVV.

In this sample, this clone turned up a few times. The J gene is TRBJ1-6, the V gene TRBV7-9; D not resolved. Germline loops: CDR1 SEHNR, CDR2 FQNEAQ (reference sequence). The CDR3 runs 16 residues. The V and J ends lost 6 bases and 7 bases respectively, with 19 bases between them. CDR3 residues: CASRPEGGLGNSPLHF. The CDR3 coding sequence is TGTGCCAGCAGACCCGAAGGAGGGTTGGGAAATTCACCCCTCCACTTT. Filled out from reference TRBV7-9 and TRBJ1-6, the complete variable domain reads DTGVSQNPRHKITKRGQNVTFRCDPISEHNRLYWYRQTLGQGPEFLTYFQNEAQLEKSRLLSDRFSAERPKGSFSTLEIQRTEQGDSAMYLCASRPEGGLGNSPLHFGNGTRLTVT.

The V gene is TRBV19, the J gene TRBJ2-7; maybe TRBD1 (6 bases). V lost 5 bases and J lost 7, with 15 bases in between. CDR1 is LNHDA, CDR2 SQIVND, per germline (reference sequence). This CDR3 has 13 residues. The CDR3 coding sequence is TGTGCCAGTAGTTCTACAGGGATCGAAGAGCAGTACTTC. Translating gives CASSSTGIEEQYF.

The chain employs TRBV4-3 and TRBJ2-1; D possibly corresponds to TRBD1 (6 bases). CDR3 length equals 22 residues. Germline V gene sequence: CDR1 LGHNA, CDR2 YSLEER. V lost 4 bases and J 2 bases, leaving 33 bases between the germline ends. CDR3 in amino acids: CASSPYASMGASSSVAYNEQFF. DNA of the CDR3: TGCGCCAGCAGCCCTTACGCATCGATGGGGGCTAGCTCAAGTGTCGCCTACAATGAGCAGTTCTTC.

The V call is TRBV5-6, the J call TRBJ1-6, with D perhaps matching TRBD1 (5 bases). Trimming took off 1 base at V and 10 bases at J, with 15 bases between the two ends. Germline CDR1 SGHDT, CDR2 YYEEEE. The CDR3 sequence is 15 residues long. CDR3 sequence reads: CASSLLPGQSSPLHF. The CDR3 coding sequence is TGTGCCAGCAGCTTGCTGCCAGGGCAGAGCTCACCCCTCCACTTT.